The rows below give T cell receptor beta chains drawn from one sample of a study of PD-1 blockade in classical Hodgkin lymphoma. TCRdb keeps only in-frame clones here, not all; method: immunoSEQ multiplex PCR. The sample has about 90,000 clones; 75% to 90% are singletons. The source material was peripheral blood mononuclear cells (PBMCs), sampled before the second cycle of nivolumab. Receptor source: a human donor with classical Hodgkin lymphoma. The CDR3 runs from the conserved cysteine through the conserved F or W. Fields, in order: V gene, J gene, clone size, D gene, CDR3 DNA, CDR3 protein. A D gene is named only where the DNA matches it firmly. The listing skips clone size in some rows; elsewhere it reads once, few, many or a size class.

V gene: TRBV28
J gene: TRBJ2-3
clone size: .
D gene: TRBD2
CDR3 DNA: TGTGCCAGCAGCCCGTGGGAGTCCGGGGGGTTGAGCACAGATACGCAGTATTTT
CDR3 protein: CASSPWESGGLSTDTQYF

V gene: TRBV5-8
J gene: TRBJ1-3
clone size: once
D gene: TRBD1
CDR3 DNA: TGTGCCAGCAGCTTGATCGGGACAGGGGGAAACACCATATATTTT
CDR3 protein: CASSLIGTGGNTIYF

V gene: TRBV14
J gene: TRBJ2-2
clone size: once
D gene: .
CDR3 DNA: TGTGCCAGCAGCCAAATGGTTGGTGCCGGGGAGCTGTTTTTT
CDR3 protein: CASSQMVGAGELFF

V gene: TRBV6-6
J gene: TRBJ2-1
clone size: .
D gene: TRBD1
CDR3 DNA: TGTGCCAGCAGTTACTCCGACAGGGTATACAATGAGCAGTTCTTC
CDR3 protein: CASSYSDRVYNEQFF

V gene: TRBV27
J gene: TRBJ2-7
clone size: once
D gene: TRBD1
CDR3 DNA: TGTGCCAGCAGCCCGGGACAGAACTCCTACGAGCAGTACTTC
CDR3 protein: CASSPGQNSYEQYF

V gene: TRBV30
J gene: TRBJ1-1
clone size: once
D gene: .
CDR3 DNA: TGTGCCTGGATAGGGGCGCGAGAAGACACTGAAGCTTTCTTT
CDR3 protein: CAWIGAREDTEAFF

V gene: TRBV10-2
J gene: TRBJ2-3
clone size: .
D gene: .
CDR3 DNA: TGCGCCAGCAGGTCGGAGCGGAGCACAGATACGCAGTATTTT
CDR3 protein: CASRSERSTDTQYF

V gene: TRBV5-1
J gene: TRBJ2-6
clone size: .
D gene: .
CDR3 DNA: TGCGCCAGCAGCTTGGACCCGAGCCGTGGGGCCAACGTCCTGACTTTC
CDR3 protein: CASSLDPSRGANVLTF

V gene: TRBV18
J gene: TRBJ2-4
clone size: .
D gene: TRBD1
CDR3 DNA: TGTGCCAGCTCAGCCGGGACAGGAGCTTCCAAAAACATTCAGTACTTC
CDR3 protein: CASSAGTGASKNIQYF

V gene: TRBV9
J gene: TRBJ1-6
clone size: .
D gene: TRBD1
CDR3 DNA: TGTGCCAGCAGCGTAGAGGGGGACAGCGGATCACCCCTCCACTTT
CDR3 protein: CASSVEGDSGSPLHF

V gene: TRBV30
J gene: TRBJ1-1
clone size: .
D gene: .
CDR3 DNA: TGTGCCTGGCGAGGGGTGTACACTGAAGCTTTCTTT
CDR3 protein: CAWRGVYTEAFF

V gene: TRBV5-1
J gene: TRBJ2-1
clone size: .
D gene: TRBD1
CDR3 DNA: TGCGCCAGCAGCTTCCCTACCTCACGACAGGGTAGCTCCTACAATGAGCAGTTCTTC
CDR3 protein: CASSFPTSRQGSSYNEQFF

V gene: TRBV5-1
J gene: TRBJ1-5
clone size: .
D gene: .
CDR3 DNA: TGCGCCAGCAGCCCCACAGGCTTCGGGAATCAGCCCCAGCATTTT
CDR3 protein: CASSPTGFGNQPQHF

V gene: TRBV18
J gene: TRBJ1-4
clone size: .
D gene: .
CDR3 DNA: TGTGCCAGCTCACCGGATCGTGGGGAAAAACTGTTTTTT
CDR3 protein: CASSPDRGEKLFF

V gene: TRBV20-1
J gene: TRBJ2-7
clone size: .
D gene: .
CDR3 DNA: TGCAGTGTCGGAGACTACGAGCAGTACTTC
CDR3 protein: CSVGDYEQYF

V gene: TRBV7-3
J gene: TRBJ2-5
clone size: .
D gene: .
CDR3 DNA: TGTGCCAGCAGCTTCGCGGAGACGGGGACCCAGTACTTC
CDR3 protein: CASSFAETGTQYF

V gene: TRBV6-6
J gene: TRBJ2-7
clone size: .
D gene: .
CDR3 DNA: TGTGCCAGCAGTCCTTTAGGGGACGAGCAGTACTTC
CDR3 protein: CASSPLGDEQYF

V gene: TRBV28
J gene: TRBJ2-5
clone size: .
D gene: TRBD2
CDR3 DNA: TGTGCCAGCAGTCATCCGCGGGAGAGCCCGTACCAAGAGACCCAGTACTTC
CDR3 protein: CASSHPRESPYQETQYF

V gene: TRBV10-3
J gene: TRBJ1-2
clone size: .
D gene: .
CDR3 DNA: TGTGCCATCAGGGCAGGGAGTAGGGGCTACACCTTC
CDR3 protein: CAIRAGSRGYTF

V gene: TRBV4-2
J gene: TRBJ2-3
clone size: .
D gene: .
CDR3 DNA: TGTGCCAGCAGCCAAGATTCTGTGACCCGTGGAGATACGCAGTATTTT
CDR3 protein: CASSQDSVTRGDTQYF

V gene: TRBV7-8
J gene: TRBJ2-3
clone size: .
D gene: TRBD2
CDR3 DNA: TGTGCCAGCAGCTTCGGACTAGCGGGAGGTGGAGATACGCAGTATTTT
CDR3 protein: CASSFGLAGGGDTQYF

V gene: TRBV6-6
J gene: TRBJ2-1
clone size: .
D gene: .
CDR3 DNA: TGTGCCAGCAGTTATCCCGGTCGTAATGAGCAGTTCTTC
CDR3 protein: CASSYPGRNEQFF

V gene: TRBV2
J gene: TRBJ2-7
clone size: .
D gene: TRBD2
CDR3 DNA: TGTGCCAGCAGCCTAAGCGGGAGGGCCTACGAGCAGTACTTC
CDR3 protein: CASSLSGRAYEQYF

V gene: TRBV5-1
J gene: TRBJ2-7
clone size: .
D gene: .
CDR3 DNA: TGCGCCAGCAGCCCCGCCGCCTTTTGGGTCCCCTCGGGGGAGCAGTACTTC
CDR3 protein: CASSPAAFWVPSGEQYF

V gene: TRBV27
J gene: TRBJ2-7
clone size: .
D gene: .
CDR3 DNA: TGTGCCAGTCAGAAAACATCGAGTGGGGTCTACGAGCAGTACTTC
CDR3 protein: CASQKTSSGVYEQYF

V gene: TRBV9
J gene: TRBJ1-1
clone size: .
D gene: .
CDR3 DNA: TGTGCCAGCAGCGTAGAGAGGGGCACTGAAGCTTTCTTT
CDR3 protein: CASSVERGTEAFF

V gene: TRBV27
J gene: TRBJ2-7
clone size: .
D gene: .
CDR3 DNA: TGTGCCAGCAGTTTATTTTGGGAACCCTACGAGCAGTACTTC
CDR3 protein: CASSLFWEPYEQYF

V gene: TRBV18
J gene: TRBJ1-5
clone size: .
D gene: TRBD1
CDR3 DNA: TGTGCCAGCTCACGGGACAGGGGGCGAAGTCAGCCCCAGCATTTT
CDR3 protein: CASSRDRGRSQPQHF

V gene: TRBV12-5
J gene: TRBJ2-3
clone size: .
D gene: TRBD1
CDR3 DNA: TGTGCTAGTGGTTCGGGACAGTCGGCGATAGGTACGCAGTATTTT
CDR3 protein: CASGSGQSAIGTQYF

V gene: TRBV19
J gene: TRBJ1-3
clone size: .
D gene: .
CDR3 DNA: TGTGCCAGTAGTACCAACAGAAAGTCTGGAAACACCATATATTTT
CDR3 protein: CASSTNRKSGNTIYF

V gene: TRBV11-2
J gene: TRBJ2-7
clone size: .
D gene: TRBD1
CDR3 DNA: TGTGCCAGCAGCGTCGGGACAGGCGGTGCCTACGAGCAGTACTTC
CDR3 protein: CASSVGTGGAYEQYF

V gene: TRBV9
J gene: TRBJ2-7
clone size: .
D gene: .
CDR3 DNA: TGTGCCAAATGCCTCTTTGGGGGTGGGCAGTACTTC
CDR3 protein: CAKCLFGGGQYF

V gene: TRBV10-3
J gene: TRBJ2-1
clone size: .
D gene: .
CDR3 DNA: TGTGCCATCAGTGATCAGCGTGGAGACTCTTCCTACAATGAGCAGTTCTTC
CDR3 protein: CAISDQRGDSSYNEQFF

V gene: TRBV10-2
J gene: TRBJ2-5
clone size: .
D gene: .
CDR3 DNA: TGCGCCAGCAGTTTGCTGGGTTTTTCGTTGGGTCGGGCTGAGTCCAAAGAGACCCAGTACTTC
CDR3 protein: CASSLLGFSLGRAESKETQYF

V gene: TRBV7-2
J gene: TRBJ2-7
clone size: .
D gene: TRBD2
CDR3 DNA: TGTGCCAGCAGCTTAGGTACTAGCGGGAGCTACGAGCAGTACTTC
CDR3 protein: CASSLGTSGSYEQYF

V gene: TRBV28
J gene: TRBJ1-1
clone size: .
D gene: TRBD1
CDR3 DNA: TGTGCCAGCAGTTCACAGGGGGTTCGGACTGAAGCTTTCTTT
CDR3 protein: CASSSQGVRTEAFF

V gene: TRBV13
J gene: TRBJ2-4
clone size: .
D gene: .
CDR3 DNA: TGTGCCAGCAGCTTAGGCCCCACTAGCTTTAGCATTCAGTACTTC
CDR3 protein: CASSLGPTSFSIQYF

V gene: TRBV6-5
J gene: TRBJ2-1
clone size: .
D gene: TRBD2
CDR3 DNA: TGTGCCAGCAGTTACGGCGGGGGACCCTACAATGAGCAGTTCTTC
CDR3 protein: CASSYGGGPYNEQFF

V gene: TRBV5-6
J gene: TRBJ1-3
clone size: medium-sized
D gene: .
CDR3 DNA: TGTGCCAGCAGCTTGGGTTCCGGCTCTGGAAACACCATATATTTT
CDR3 protein: CASSLGSGSGNTIYF

V gene: TRBV20-1
J gene: TRBJ1-5
clone size: .
D gene: .
CDR3 DNA: TGCAGTGTGGGATTAAATCAGCCCCAGCATTTT
CDR3 protein: CSVGLNQPQHF

V gene: TRBV19
J gene: TRBJ2-7
clone size: .
D gene: TRBD1
CDR3 DNA: TGTGCCAGTAGTATCAGACAGGGGGCCCTCTCCTACGAGCAGTACTTC
CDR3 protein: CASSIRQGALSYEQYF

V gene: TRBV5-4
J gene: TRBJ1-1
clone size: .
D gene: .
CDR3 DNA: TGTGCCAGCAGCCCACTCGGACAGCTGAACACTGAAGCTTTCTTT
CDR3 protein: CASSPLGQLNTEAFF

V gene: TRBV10-3
J gene: TRBJ2-7
clone size: once
D gene: TRBD1
CDR3 DNA: TGTGCCATCTCCGTCACGACAGGGATCCCGTACGAGCAGTACTTC
CDR3 protein: CAISVTTGIPYEQYF

V gene: TRBV5-4
J gene: TRBJ2-7
clone size: .
D gene: .
CDR3 DNA: TGTGCCAGCAGCTTGGGGGGGGGCACCCTATACTACGAGCAGTACTTC
CDR3 protein: CASSLGGGTLYYEQYF

V gene: TRBV5-5
J gene: TRBJ1-2
clone size: .
D gene: TRBD1
CDR3 DNA: TGTGCCAGCAGCACGGGACAGGGGGGTCTTGGCTACACCTTC
CDR3 protein: CASSTGQGGLGYTF